Listed here is a single TCR beta chain. The antigen remains unidentified. The sample belongs to a study of CD8 T cells in Susac syndrome. Study-wide points: The study conceded that relatively few individuals underwent its TCR sequencing and HLA analysis.

Germline V gene data show CDR1 as MDHEN and CDR2 as SYDVKM. The CDR3 extends over 12 amino acids. V was clipped by 2 bases and J by 6 bases, with 5 bases between them. cDNA came from around 0.5 to 1 ug RNA primed by random hexamers. The amplification used immunoSEQ multiplex PCR on TCR beta CDR3; it spanned 54 Vbeta and 13 Jbeta. TCRdb analysed the immunoSEQ multiplex PCR reads with MiXCR anew, one entry per CDR3 protein. The repertoire holds approximately 210,000 distinct CDR3 sequences, with about 96% as singletons. The authors carried out high-throughput sequencing of TCR beta. They applied it to CD8+ and CD4+ T cells obtained from blood. Negative isolation was used for CD8+ and CD4+ T cells and FACS enrichment for TEMRA cells.

The chain uses TRBV28 and TRBJ1-5; a weak D match, TRBD1 (5 bases). Source material: CD4+ T cells from PBMCs. The clonotype was recovered from a human donor with multiple sclerosis. CDR3 nucleotides: TGTGCCAGCAGTTTAAGGGGTCAGCCCCAGCATTTT. The encoded protein is CASSLRGQPQHF. Full variable domain (rest looked up from reference TRBV28 and TRBJ1-5): DVKVTQSSRYLVKRTGEKVFLECVQDMDHENMFWYRQDPGLGLRLIYFSYDVKMKEKGDIPEGYSVSREKKERFSLILESASTNQTSMYLCASSLRGQPQHFGDGTRLSIL.